The 4 T cell receptor beta chains given below trace back to one sample, sequenced in a study of regulatory T cells in long-lasting Graves disease. The TCR beta library used iRepertoire HTBI primers with Arm-PCR amplification of CDR3. TCRdb analysed the multiplex PCR reads with MiXCR anew, one entry per CDR3 protein. In the table there are 450,000 to 600,000 distinct CDR3 sequences, about 14% of which are singletons. The time point was: newly diagnosed GD, antithyroid drugs for less than 3 months. Preparation of the TCR library used RNA extracted from PBMCs. The same data also went into a second study, on T cells in Graves' hyperthyroidism and ophthalmopathy.

The sample here was peripheral blood mononuclear cells (PBMCs), taken at new diagnosis, from a patient treated with antithyroid drugs. These receptor sequences come from a man between 25 and 39 years old with Graves disease.

This clonotype was observed many times. CDR3 DNA: TGTGCCAGCAGTGAGGCAGGGGGGTATGGTGAAAAACTGTTTTTT. It encodes CASSEAGGYGEKLFF. The chain employs TRBV25-1 and TRBJ1-4, with 7 bases fitting TRBD1. Germline V lookup: CDR1 MGHDK, CDR2 SYGVNS. This CDR3 region has 15 residues. V was pared by 3 bases and J by 7 bases, with 8 bases of the junction left unmatched.

The table lists this clonotype with many counts. The chain combines TRBV20-1 with TRBJ2-1; 8 bases are shared with TRBD2. Germline-derived CDR1 and CDR2 are DFQATT and SNEGSKA (reference sequence). CDR3 size: 17 residues. V was pared by 6 bases and J by 1 base, with 14 bases of the junction left unmatched. The CDR3 bases are TGCAGTGCCCCACCCCTAAGCGGGAGAGAGTCCTACAATGAGCAGTTCTTC. Its translation is CSAPPLSGRESYNEQFF.

Ten or more counts support this clonotype. The chain carries TRBV19 and TRBJ2-7; weak D call: TRBD2 (6 bases). V was shortened by 7 bases and J by 0 bases, with 13 bases between the two germline ends. From germline, CDR1 is LNHDA and CDR2 SQIVND (reference sequence). The CDR3 is 14 residues long. The chain's CDR3 is CASTTSPDSYEQYF. The CDR3 nucleotides are TGTGCCAGTACTACTAGCCCTGACTCCTACGAGCAGTACTTC.

This clonotype was seen many times. The V gene is TRBV5-1, the J gene TRBJ2-2; TRBD1 matches 7 bases. Germline V lookup: CDR1 SGHRS, CDR2 YFSETQ. The CDR3 covers 14 residues. J gave up 7 bases and V 4 bases, and 7 bases lay outside the gene matches. CDR3 in amino acids: CASSEGQPYGELFF. For the CDR3, the DNA is TGCGCCAGCAGCGAGGGACAGCCATACGGGGAGCTGTTTTTT.